These T cell receptor beta chains were read from a single sample in a study of human T cells and chemical hapten exposure. One entry per CDR3 protein results from TCRdb running MiXCR on the RACE reads. The profile shows some 38,000 distinct CDR3 sequences, around 9.5% of them singletons. Material: whole blood, obtained in connection with sensitization to the hapten diphenylcyclopropenone (DPC). The receptors originated from a man aged 50 to 59 with alopecia areata. Some clones in this sample may be carry-over from other donors' samples. Each CDR3 is given with its conserved first and last residue. The order of the fields is V gene, D gene, J gene, clone size, CDR3 DNA, CDR3 protein. The D gene is left open where the match is weak. Clone size is given for some rows only: seen once, a few or many times, or a class if the clone is expanded.

>TRBV3-1|TRBD1|TRBJ2-7|.
TGTGCCAGCAGCCAAGGGATCGGGACAGGGAAAATTTCGTACGAGCAGTACTTC
CASSQGIGTGKISYEQYF
>TRBV20-1|.|TRBJ2-1|many
TGCAGTGCTAGGAGGCCCAGCTCCTACAATGAGCAGTTCTTC
CSARRPSSYNEQFF
>TRBV11-2|.|TRBJ1-1|.
TGTGCCAGCAGCCCCACGGGGGAGACTGAAGCTTTCTTT
CASSPTGETEAFF
>TRBV2|TRBD2|TRBJ2-7|many
TGTGCCAGCAGGATGACTAGCGGGAGGGGGAGCTCCTACGAGCAGTACTTC
CASRMTSGRGSSYEQYF
>TRBV6-1|TRBD1|TRBJ2-7|few
TGTGCCAGCAGCAGGACAGGGGTCTCCTACGAGCAGTACTTC
CASSRTGVSYEQYF
>TRBV20-1|.|TRBJ2-3|few
TGCAGTGCTAGAGATTTTCGGAGGCGGTCCACAGATACGCAGTATTTT
CSARDFRRRSTDTQYF
>TRBV28|TRBD2|TRBJ2-7|.
TGTGCCAGCAGTCCCCCGACTAGCAGAGCCTACGAGCAGTACTTC
CASSPPTSRAYEQYF
>TRBV28|.|TRBJ2-6|few
TGTGCCAGCCTTCCGACGGCTGGGGCCAACGTCCTGACTTTC
CASLPTAGANVLTF
>TRBV10-3|.|TRBJ2-7|few
TGTGCCATCAGCGACGCGATTTCGTCCTACGAGCAGTACTTC
CAISDAISSYEQYF
>TRBV25-1|.|TRBJ2-6|few
TGTGCCAGCGGACCCTCCGGTCCCTTTCTATCTGGGGCCAACGTCCTGACTTTC
CASGPSGPFLSGANVLTF
>TRBV29-1|.|TRBJ2-4|.
TGCAGCGGACGGGACGAAAACATTCAGTACTTC
CSGRDENIQYF
>TRBV2|TRBD2|TRBJ2-3|many
TGTGCCAGCAGTGAAACTAGCGGGGGGCCAGATACGCAGTATTTT
CASSETSGGPDTQYF
>TRBV29-1|TRBD2|TRBJ2-3|.
TGCAGCGCAGCCGGGTCAGTTAGCGGGACGAGCACAGATACGCAGTATTTT
CSAAGSVSGTSTDTQYF
>TRBV7-8|.|TRBJ2-3|many
TGTGCCAGCAGCTTAGCTGATTCCGGGGACCCACTCCAAGATACGCAGTATTTT
CASSLADSGDPLQDTQYF
>TRBV10-3|.|TRBJ1-3|few
TGTGCCATCAGGGAGACCTCTGGAAACACCATATATTTT
CAIRETSGNTIYF
>TRBV29-1|.|TRBJ2-1|.
TGCAGCGTTTTGGGTCAGTTAAGGGTAAATGAGCAGTTCTTC
CSVLGQLRVNEQFF
>TRBV12-3/TRBV12-4|.|TRBJ2-2|many
TGTGCCAGCAGTCCTCGGACCGGCAAAAGGGAGTCCGGGGAGCTGTTTTTT
CASSPRTGKRESGELFF
>TRBV28|TRBD1|TRBJ1-1|once
TGTGCCAGCAGTTCGGGACAGCCGAACACTGAAGCTTTCTTT
CASSSGQPNTEAFF
>TRBV5-6|TRBD2|TRBJ2-3|.
TGTGCCAGCACATCTCTAGCGGAGAGCACAGATACGCAGTATTTT
CASTSLAESTDTQYF
>TRBV20-1|.|TRBJ1-5|many
TGCAGTGCTAGAGATGGTAGGTTTCGGGCCCAGCTTCAGCCCCAGCATTTT
CSARDGRFRAQLQPQHF
>TRBV29-1|.|TRBJ2-2|many
TGCAGTACGTCTCACACCGGGGAGCTGTTTTTT
CSTSHTGELFF
>TRBV20-1|TRBD2|TRBJ2-5|many
TGCAGTGCCGAAACAACTAGCGGGAGGGCCCTGAAGGAGACCCAGTACTTC
CSAETTSGRALKETQYF